Sequencing of this T cell receptor beta chain was carried out in a study of cytomegalovirus exposure and HLA in healthy donors. General study points: A prior analysis recorded that most TCR beta V segments were productive about 87% or about 30% of the time. While the bulk of TCR sequences proved rare, some public TCRs turned up in many donors.

The CDR3 runs to 20 residues. With 0 bases clipped from V and 5 bases from J, the junction kept 12 bases outside the gene matches. Looked up from germline, CDR1 is LGHNA and CDR2 is YNFKEQ. Points on this clone: Its antigen is not identified.

PCR was performed using 60 Vbeta and 13 Jbeta primers. Original processing methods: About 11 million of about 88 million unique TCR beta chains were shared, per a later count. Repertoires were generated with immunoSEQ multiplex PCR, while TCRdb's copy carries only in-frame clones and drops some. The V and J calls and clone size come from that table; D and trimming were worked out from the DNA. The table lists 130,000 to 150,000 clones, over 70% of them singletons. This clonotype originated in a woman aged 40-49 years in good health and CMV-seropositive. The sequenced sample consisted of PBMCs. V is TRBV4-2 and J is TRBJ2-5; TRBD2 aligns across 16 bases. CDR3 coding DNA: TGTGCCAGCAGCCAAGAAACTCGGGGACTAGCGGGGGGGCACGTGGAGACCCAGTACTTC. Its protein is CASSQETRGLAGGHVETQYF.